This entry describes one T cell receptor beta chain. The antigen it recognizes is unknown. The input lacks base qualities; no much larger clone sits a single base away. There are 15 amino acids in the CDR3, from cysteine to phenylalanine inclusive. Just CDR3 DNA is preserved here, 45 bases in frame from base 1. A distance of 13 bases separates the germline ends of V and J, which lose 2 bases and 2 bases respectively. The germline V gene sets CDR1 to SGHAT and CDR2 to FQNNGV. This sample was taken from a study of blood T cell repertoires in COVID-19 (dated by TCRdb to about 2020). General notes on the study: Samples covering the acute and convalescent phases of COVID-19 were provided by collaborators in the United States, Italy and Spain. Samples were obtained from the ongoing ImmuneRACE study (first 160 participants) and from 1,000 to 1,500 subjects provided by 6 global collaborators. The material from the prospective study consisted of cDNA or gDNA derived from T cells, B-cell-depleted T cells, or PBMCs. The sample metadata nearly always contained a de-identified subject ID, COVID-19 status, age in years and sex. The repertoires were made available in a free public database intended to serve as a resource for research on the immune response to SARS-CoV-2. HLA class I and class II types, where available, came from metadata supplied by the sample provider rather than from assay-based typing. Subjects who had been exposed to COVID-19, were actively infected with it, or had recovered from it provided the deeply sampled blood TCRbeta repertoires that made up the dataset. The paper as a whole reports these results and caveats: How much clinical and demographic metadata was included differed by source and by participant, and the metadata was provided uncurated.

Each collaborating institution followed its own protocols to collect whole blood in K2EDTA tubes. Collaborator samples were shipped for TCRbeta analysis as frozen whole blood, isolated PBMCs, or DNA extracted from either sample type. TCRbeta CDR3 regions were amplified from genomic DNA by means of the immunoSEQ Assay, a bias-controlled multiplex PCR. The study's processing was this. Within the assay, amplification of reference gene primers was used to estimate how many nucleated cells each sample contained. To quantify the absolute abundance of each unique TCRbeta CDR3 rearrangement, sequence reads were collapsed and filtered. Productive Simpson clonality was computed per sample as the square root of Simpson's diversity index over productive rearrangements. TCRdb took this table from immuneACCESS and kept in-frame rearrangements with V and J called. Such tables lack part of the clones; where checked against another copy, unresolved V genes explain under half of the gap, and the rest is unexplained. D and trimming were read from the DNA, whereas the V and J calls and clone size are those reported in that table. The sample table records about 140,000 clones; 82% of these occur just once. Around 4% of the sample belongs to the ten largest clones.

The source material was peripheral blood. The clonotype comes from an elderly woman with acute or convalescent COVID-19. Rearrangement joined TRBV11-2 to TRBJ2-7; the D gene is possibly TRBD2, with 5 bases matching. Here the CDR3 is given as CASSLLGRGTYEQYF. The DNA sequence reads TGTGCCAGCAGCTTACTAGGGAGAGGGACCTACGAGCAGTACTTC.